These T cell receptor beta chains were read from a single sample in a study of blood T cell repertoires in COVID-19. Sequenced by immunoSEQ multiplex PCR; TCRdb stores in-frame clones only, minus some. This table holds over 200,000 clones, about 90% found once. Sequencing was done on a sample of peripheral blood. Every receptor here comes from a man aged 35-49 years with active or convalescent COVID-19. CDR3s include the opening cysteine and the closing phenylalanine or tryptophan. The D gene is left open where the match is weak. Size is omitted from some rows. Given values are once, few, many or a class for expanded clones.

abundance,j_gene,d_gene,v_gene,CDR3aa,CDR3nt
.,TRBJ2-7,TRBD2,TRBV6-5,CASSWSGATYEQYF,TGTGCCAGCAGTTGGAGCGGGGCAACCTACGAGCAGTACTTC
.,TRBJ2-3,.,TRBV27,CASSFPGGRNTQYF,TGTGCCAGCAGTTTCCCAGGGGGGCGGAATACGCAGTATTTT
.,TRBJ1-2,.,TRBV7-8,CASSLARDPAANYGYTF,TGTGCCAGCAGCTTAGCGCGGGATCCGGCTGCTAACTATGGCTACACCTTC
.,TRBJ1-1,.,TRBV27,CASSPLQGITEAFF,TGTGCCAGCAGCCCCCTCCAGGGAATCACTGAAGCTTTCTTT
.,TRBJ2-1,TRBD2,TRBV19,CASSIDSGENNEQFF,TGTGCCAGTAGTATAGATAGCGGGGAAAACAATGAGCAGTTCTTC
.,TRBJ1-2,TRBD1,TRBV9,CASSVGQGAYGYTF,TGTGCCAGCAGCGTAGGGCAGGGGGCCTATGGCTACACCTTC
.,TRBJ1-1,.,TRBV6-1,CASSESGTEAFF,TGTGCCAGCAGTGAATCGGGCACTGAAGCTTTCTTT
.,TRBJ2-1,.,TRBV11-2,CASRPTEYNEQFF,TGTGCCAGCAGACCGACAGAGTACAATGAGCAGTTCTTC
.,TRBJ1-1,TRBD1,TRBV11-2,CASTEEDRDGTEAFF,TGTGCCAGCACCGAAGAGGACAGGGATGGCACTGAAGCTTTCTTT
few,TRBJ1-1,.,TRBV6-5,CASSYSRQNQNTEAFF,TGTGCCAGCAGTTACTCAAGACAGAACCAGAACACTGAAGCTTTCTTT
.,TRBJ1-2,.,TRBV28,CASSWLYGYTF,TGTGCCAGCAGTTGGCTCTATGGCTACACCTTC
.,TRBJ1-5,.,TRBV28,CASSARQVYNSNQPQHF,TGTGCCAGCAGTGCAAGACAGGTTTATAATAGCAATCAGCCCCAGCATTTT
.,TRBJ2-2,.,TRBV24-1,CATSDLRSGTTGELFF,TGTGCCACCAGTGATTTGCGCAGCGGTACCACCGGGGAGCTGTTTTTT
.,TRBJ1-2,.,TRBV29-1,CSVDGAGSNYGYTF,TGCAGCGTTGATGGGGCAGGGTCTAACTATGGCTACACCTTC
.,TRBJ1-2,TRBD1,TRBV6-6,CASSPGQGVYGYTF,TGTGCCAGCAGCCCAGGACAGGGCGTCTATGGCTACACCTTC
once,TRBJ1-1,.,TRBV4-1,CASSQAWAAAGTEAFF,TGCGCCAGCAGCCAAGCGTGGGCGGCAGCGGGTACTGAAGCTTTCTTT
.,TRBJ2-7,.,TRBV9,CASSVVGDTYEQYF,TGTGCCAGCAGCGTAGTAGGAGATACCTACGAGCAGTACTTC
.,TRBJ2-7,.,TRBV19,CASSIVGGDEQYF,TGTGCCAGTAGTATAGTGGGCGGGGACGAGCAGTACTTC
.,TRBJ2-7,.,TRBV5-1,CASSLGGGPYEQYF,TGCGCCAGCAGCTTGGGGGGGGGCCCCTACGAGCAGTACTTC
.,TRBJ1-5,TRBD1,TRBV7-2,CASTPNSNRGRNQPQHF,TGTGCCAGCACCCCTAACTCGAACAGGGGTCGGAATCAGCCCCAGCATTTT
.,TRBJ1-2,TRBD1,TRBV19,CASSARQGNYGYTF,TGTGCCAGTAGTGCCAGACAGGGTAACTATGGCTACACCTTC
.,TRBJ1-4,.,TRBV7-9,CASSLGQSNEKLFF,TGTGCCAGCAGCTTAGGACAGTCGAATGAAAAACTGTTTTTT
.,TRBJ2-7,TRBD1,TRBV27,CASTRTGGSAEQYF,TGTGCCAGCACCCGGACAGGGGGTTCAGCCGAGCAGTACTTC
.,TRBJ1-6,TRBD1,TRBV18,CASSPLQDRGLLHSPLHF,TGTGCCAGCTCACCACTACAGGACAGGGGGCTATTGCACTCACCCCTCCACTTT
.,TRBJ2-2,.,TRBV6-1,CASSESRVRTGELFF,TGTGCCAGCAGTGAATCCAGGGTGAGGACCGGGGAGCTGTTTTTT
.,TRBJ2-3,.,TRBV9,CASSLGPVPDTQYF,TGTGCCAGCAGCCTGGGGCCAGTCCCAGATACGCAGTATTTT
.,TRBJ1-1,.,TRBV29-1,CSVEEGGGRYFSEAFF,TGCAGCGTTGAAGAGGGAGGGGGTAGGTATTTTTCTGAAGCTTTCTTT
.,TRBJ2-2,.,TRBV3-1/TRBV3-2,CASSPGGPFANTGELFF,TGTGCCAGCAGCCCAGGAGGGCCTTTTGCGAACACCGGGGAGCTGTTTTTT
.,TRBJ2-3,TRBD2,TRBV28,CASSPRRLAGSTDTQYF,TGTGCCAGCAGCCCTAGGAGACTAGCGGGGTCCACAGATACGCAGTATTTT
.,TRBJ2-1,.,TRBV11-2,CASRLGHYEYEQFF,TGTGCCAGCAGACTTGGACACTACGAGTATGAGCAGTTCTTC
.,TRBJ1-2,TRBD1,TRBV11-2,CASSPGQGLNYGYTF,TGTGCCAGCAGCCCCGGACAGGGACTTAACTATGGCTACACCTTC
.,TRBJ1-2,.,TRBV11-2,CASSLRFLNYGYTF,TGTGCCAGCAGCCTCAGGTTTCTTAACTATGGCTACACCTTC
.,TRBJ1-5,TRBD1,TRBV6-5,CASSNAGTGINQQHF,TGTGCCAGCAGTAACGCCGGGACAGGGATTAATCAGCAGCATTTT
.,TRBJ2-3,.,TRBV7-3,CASSPDGPGTGAQYF,TGTGCCAGCAGCCCCGACGGCCCGGGCACCGGGGCGCAGTATTTT
.,TRBJ2-3,.,TRBV19,CASSSLRGISTDTQYF,TGTGCCAGTAGTTCCCTCCGGGGGATAAGCACAGATACGCAGTATTTT
.,TRBJ2-5,TRBD1,TRBV5-1,CASSPGQVPQETQYF,TGCGCCAGCAGCCCCGGACAGGTCCCCCAAGAGACCCAGTACTTC
.,TRBJ1-5,TRBD1,TRBV2,CASTRGLSNQPQHF,TGTGCCAGCACCAGGGGGCTGAGCAATCAGCCCCAGCATTTT
.,TRBJ2-1,TRBD2,TRBV7-9,CASSFHSGRRNEQFF,TGTGCCAGCAGCTTTCATAGCGGGAGAAGGAATGAGCAGTTCTTC
.,TRBJ1-1,TRBD1,TRBV5-4,CASSSTSDRYTEAFF,TGTGCCAGCAGCTCTACCTCGGACAGGTACACTGAAGCTTTCTTT
once,TRBJ2-1,TRBD2,TRBV29-1,CSSGLAASYNEQFF,TGCAGCTCAGGACTAGCGGCCTCCTACAATGAGCAGTTCTTC
.,TRBJ1-6,.,TRBV21-1,CASSFRTGDSPLHF,TGTGCCAGCAGCTTCCGGACAGGGGACTCACCCCTCCACTTT
.,TRBJ2-3,TRBD2,TRBV7-8,CASSQSGGTDTQYF,TGTGCCAGCAGCCAAAGCGGGGGCACAGATACGCAGTATTTT
.,TRBJ1-1,TRBD1,TRBV7-9,CASSWGQEPLNTEAFF,TGTGCCAGCAGCTGGGGACAGGAACCACTGAACACTGAAGCTTTCTTT
.,TRBJ2-2,.,TRBV28,CASSQTRNTGELFF,TGTGCCAGCAGTCAAACTAGGAACACCGGGGAGCTGTTTTTT
.,TRBJ2-1,TRBD1,TRBV4-2,CASSQELGQGAYEQFF,TGTGCCAGCAGCCAAGAATTAGGTCAGGGGGCTTATGAGCAGTTCTTC
.,TRBJ2-2,.,TRBV6-6,CASREQRNTGELFF,TGTGCCAGCAGAGAGCAGCGAAACACCGGGGAGCTGTTTTTT
.,TRBJ2-1,TRBD2,TRBV7-9,CASSPNGGTSYNEQFF,TGTGCCAGCAGCCCAAACGGGGGGACCTCCTACAATGAGCAGTTCTTC
.,TRBJ2-7,TRBD1,TRBV12-3/TRBV12-4,CASSPRQGAWQYF,TGTGCCAGCAGTCCCCGACAGGGCGCCTGGCAGTACTTC
.,TRBJ1-4,TRBD1,TRBV5-1,CASSLEGGVGKLFF,TGCGCCAGCAGCTTGGAAGGGGGCGTCGGAAAACTGTTTTTT